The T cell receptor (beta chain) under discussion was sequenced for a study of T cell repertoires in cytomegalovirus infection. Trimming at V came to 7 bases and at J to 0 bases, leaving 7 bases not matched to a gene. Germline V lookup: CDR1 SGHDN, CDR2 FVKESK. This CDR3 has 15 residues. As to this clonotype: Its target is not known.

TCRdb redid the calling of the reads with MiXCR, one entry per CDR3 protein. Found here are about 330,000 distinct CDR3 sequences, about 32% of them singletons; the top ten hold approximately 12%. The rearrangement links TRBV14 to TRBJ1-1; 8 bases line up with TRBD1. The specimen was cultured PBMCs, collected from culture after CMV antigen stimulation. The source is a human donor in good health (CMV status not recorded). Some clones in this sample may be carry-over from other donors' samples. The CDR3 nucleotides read TGTGCCAGCATCAACCGGACAGGGATGAACACTGAAGCTTTCTTT. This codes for CASINRTGMNTEAFF.